This is a list of T cell receptor beta chains from one sample in a study of shared T cell receptors in the human thymus. TCRdb's copy holds only in-frame clones and misses some; the assay was immunoSEQ multiplex PCR. The profile covers 630,000 or so clones, with around 87% appearing a single time and 0.0094% taken by the ten largest. A further study also used this sample, focusing on human thymus T cells.

The sample was thymocytes. The receptors derive from a boy under three years old with a congenital heart defect. CDR3s include the opening cysteine and the closing phenylalanine or tryptophan. The order of the fields is J gene, V gene, clone size, D gene, CDR3 protein, CDR3 DNA. D genes are given only for firm matches. Clone size, where shown, is once, few, many, or a class for clones that have expanded.

j_gene: TRBJ1-6
v_gene: TRBV25-1
abundance: NA
d_gene: TRBD1
CDR3aa: CASRQNRQGATYNSPLHF
CDR3nt: TGTGCCAGCAGACAAAACCGACAGGGGGCCACCTATAATTCACCCCTCCACTTT

j_gene: TRBJ1-3
v_gene: TRBV18
abundance: NA
d_gene: TRBD1
CDR3aa: CASSSGQAHSGNTIYF
CDR3nt: TGTGCCAGCTCATCAGGACAGGCCCACTCTGGAAACACCATATATTTT

j_gene: TRBJ1-1
v_gene: TRBV4-1
abundance: NA
d_gene: NA
CDR3aa: CASSQEGSGYTEAFF
CDR3nt: TGCGCCAGCAGCCAAGAAGGAAGCGGCTACACTGAAGCTTTCTTT

j_gene: TRBJ2-7
v_gene: TRBV7-6
abundance: NA
d_gene: TRBD1
CDR3aa: CASSLDHLGPGQGSYEQYF
CDR3nt: TGTGCCAGCAGCTTAGATCACTTGGGACCGGGACAGGGTTCCTACGAGCAGTACTTC

j_gene: TRBJ2-1
v_gene: TRBV9
abundance: NA
d_gene: TRBD2
CDR3aa: CASSVEDGAGGNNEQFF
CDR3nt: TGTGCCAGCAGCGTAGAGGACGGCGCGGGAGGGAACAATGAGCAGTTCTTC

j_gene: TRBJ2-1
v_gene: TRBV11-2
abundance: NA
d_gene: NA
CDR3aa: CASSPQKRRYNEQFF
CDR3nt: TGTGCCAGCAGCCCCCAAAAGAGGCGGTATAATGAGCAGTTCTTC

j_gene: TRBJ1-1
v_gene: TRBV5-6
abundance: NA
d_gene: NA
CDR3aa: CASSLVVRVNTEAFF
CDR3nt: TGTGCCAGCAGCTTGGTAGTCAGGGTGAACACTGAAGCTTTCTTT

j_gene: TRBJ2-7
v_gene: TRBV7-2
abundance: NA
d_gene: TRBD2
CDR3aa: CASSLQPPSGSSYEQYF
CDR3nt: TGTGCCAGCAGCCTCCAACCGCCTAGCGGAAGCTCCTACGAGCAGTACTTC

j_gene: TRBJ1-1
v_gene: TRBV6-5
abundance: NA
d_gene: NA
CDR3aa: CAHEGVTFF
CDR3nt: TGTGCCCATGAGGGCGTGACTTTCTTT

j_gene: TRBJ2-7
v_gene: TRBV7-6
abundance: NA
d_gene: NA
CDR3aa: CASSLASASLALSYEQYF
CDR3nt: TGTGCCAGCAGCTTAGCGTCAGCTTCACTAGCCCTGTCCTACGAGCAGTACTTC

j_gene: TRBJ1-2
v_gene: TRBV4-2
abundance: NA
d_gene: NA
CDR3aa: CASSQERQVPYGYTF
CDR3nt: TGTGCCAGCAGCCAGGAAAGACAGGTCCCCTATGGCTACACCTTC

j_gene: TRBJ1-5
v_gene: TRBV29-1
abundance: NA
d_gene: TRBD1
CDR3aa: CSVVLSCGQEENQPQHF
CDR3nt: TGCAGCGTTGTTTTATCCTGTGGACAGGAGGAAAATCAGCCCCAGCATTTT

j_gene: TRBJ1-2
v_gene: TRBV19
abundance: few
d_gene: TRBD1
CDR3aa: CASSIAGGYGYTF
CDR3nt: TGTGCCAGTAGTATAGCAGGGGGCTATGGCTACACCTTC

j_gene: TRBJ1-2
v_gene: TRBV27
abundance: NA
d_gene: NA
CDR3aa: CASGNTGFYGYTF
CDR3nt: TGTGCCAGCGGGAACACAGGGTTCTACGGCTACACCTTC

j_gene: TRBJ2-7
v_gene: TRBV28
abundance: NA
d_gene: NA
CDR3aa: CASTPRLVREQYF
CDR3nt: TGTGCCAGCACCCCCCGACTAGTCCGGGAGCAGTACTTC

j_gene: TRBJ2-1
v_gene: TRBV19
abundance: NA
d_gene: TRBD2
CDR3aa: CAAATSQPGEQFF
CDR3nt: TGTGCCGCCGCGACTAGCCAGCCGGGGGAGCAGTTCTTC

j_gene: TRBJ2-7
v_gene: TRBV19
abundance: NA
d_gene: NA
CDR3aa: CASSIGQDEQYF
CDR3nt: TGTGCCAGTAGTATAGGCCAGGACGAGCAGTACTTC

j_gene: TRBJ2-6
v_gene: TRBV28
abundance: NA
d_gene: TRBD2
CDR3aa: CASAVAGGSGANVLTF
CDR3nt: TGTGCCAGCGCGGTTGCGGGGGGTTCTGGGGCCAACGTCCTGACTTTC

j_gene: TRBJ2-1
v_gene: TRBV25-1
abundance: NA
d_gene: NA
CDR3aa: CASSHPTSNSYNEQFF
CDR3nt: TGTGCCAGCAGTCACCCGACTTCCAACTCCTACAATGAGCAGTTCTTC

j_gene: TRBJ2-7
v_gene: TRBV14
abundance: NA
d_gene: TRBD1
CDR3aa: CASSQLGQGFHEQYF
CDR3nt: TGTGCCAGCAGCCAACTGGGACAGGGCTTCCACGAGCAGTACTTC

j_gene: TRBJ2-2
v_gene: TRBV6-6
abundance: NA
d_gene: TRBD2
CDR3aa: CASSSGTSGDTGELFF
CDR3nt: TGTGCCAGCAGTAGTGGGACTAGCGGGGACACCGGGGAGCTGTTTTTT

j_gene: TRBJ2-7
v_gene: TRBV7-8
abundance: NA
d_gene: NA
CDR3aa: CASSNGGGSSYEQYF
CDR3nt: TGTGCCAGCAGCAACGGCGGTGGTAGCTCCTACGAGCAGTACTTC

j_gene: TRBJ2-6
v_gene: TRBV28
abundance: NA
d_gene: NA
CDR3aa: CASSLWGRASAGANVLTF
CDR3nt: TGTGCCAGCAGTTTATGGGGCAGGGCCTCGGCCGGGGCCAACGTCCTGACTTTC